These 29 T cell receptor beta chains share one sample of origin, sequenced in a study of T cell repertoires in cytomegalovirus infection. Via MiXCR, TCRdb re-called the reads, giving one row per CDR3 protein. Of roughly 220,000 distinct CDR3 sequences listed, roughly 34% were seen once; the top ten hold approximately 59%. The antigens these receptors bind are not known. The input for sequencing was CD8+ T cells from cultured PBMCs, taken from culture after CMV antigen stimulation. The receptors stem from a human donor in good health (CMV status not recorded). Some clones in this sample may be carry-over from other donors' samples.

The chain carries TRBV9 and TRBJ2-7; TRBD2 matches at 14 bases. V lost 4 bases and J lost 0; bases outside the gene matches: 9. Germline V CDR1 and CDR2: SGDLS, YYNGEE. The CDR3 loop spans 18 amino acids. The CDR3 loop reads CASSRLAGGSPSSYEQYF. In nucleotides, the CDR3 is TGTGCCAGCAGCAGACTAGCGGGAGGGAGCCCCAGCTCCTACGAGCAGTACTTC.

This clonotype was seen a handful of times. V and J are TRBV7-2 and TRBJ2-1; 7 nucleotides align to TRBD2. The ends lost 1 base at V and 6 bases at J; junction bases unmatched: 9. The CDR3 has 16 amino acids. CDR1 and CDR2 from the germline V gene are SGHTA and FQGNSA. The CDR3 spells CASSLGGGGPVNEQFF. In DNA form, the CDR3 reads TGTGCCAGCAGCTTAGGTGGGGGAGGGCCGGTCAATGAGCAGTTCTTC.

This chain joins TRBV7-8 and TRBJ1-1; D unclear. The CDR3 spans 18 residues. Germline CDR1 SGHVS, CDR2 FQNEAQ. Trimming cost V 2 bases and J 0 bases, with 19 bases left between them. The CDR3 protein is CASSLFRNWVALNTEAFF. CDR3 nucleotide sequence: TGTGCCAGCAGCTTATTTCGAAATTGGGTTGCCCTGAACACTGAAGCTTTCTTT.

V and J are TRBV7-8 and TRBJ2-7; 9 bases line up with TRBD2. The CDR3 consists of 16 residues. Germline CDR1 SGHVS, CDR2 FQNEAQ. The junction had 5 bases not matched to a gene; V was cut back by 2 bases and J by 0 bases. The CDR3 nucleotides read TGTGCCAGCAGCTTACTAGCGGGAACCCTCTCCTACGAGCAGTACTTC. This gives the protein CASSLLAGTLSYEQYF.

In its sample, this clonotype was seen once. The chain has TRBV28 and TRBJ2-1; D may be TRBD1 (7 bases). Germline CDR1 is MDHEN and CDR2 is SYDVKM. This CDR3 is built from 14 residues. The V and J ends lost 4 bases and 7 bases respectively, with 14 bases between them. This CDR3 is CASSSGGLRNEQFF. The CDR3 DNA reads TGTGCCAGCAGTTCAGGGGGGTTGCGGAATGAGCAGTTCTTC.

J is TRBJ1-1 and V is TRBV7-6; perhaps TRBD1 as D (5 bases). This CDR3 has 15 amino acids. The ends were cut back, 5 bases at V and 1 base at J, with 14 bases in the middle. The germline V gene has CDR1 SGHVS and CDR2 FNYEAQ. The CDR3 region has the DNA TGTGCCAGCAGCGAGGACACTTACCCGAACACTGAAGCTTTCTTT. Translating gives CASSEDTYPNTEAFF.

This clonotype was detected only a few times. This sequence joins TRBV18 and TRBJ2-7; 10 bases fit TRBD1. The germline V gene encodes CDR1 KGHSH and CDR2 LQKENI. The CDR3 totals 16 residues. V lost 3 bases, J lost 7 bases, and 12 bases stayed unmatched. CDR3 nucleotide sequence: TGTGCCAGCTCACCCTACCAGGACAGGGGGAAAGGGGAGCAGTACTTC. Its protein product is CASSPYQDRGKGEQYF. Full variable domain (rest looked up from reference TRBV18 and TRBJ2-7): NAGVMQNPRHLVRRRGQEARLRCSPMKGHSHVYWYRQLPEEGLKFMVYLQKENIIDESGMPKERFSAEFPKEGPSILRIQQVVRGDSAAYFCASSPYQDRGKGEQYFGPGTRLTVT.

This clonotype appeared a few times. The V call is TRBV6-5, the J call TRBJ1-6; weak D call: TRBD1 (6 bases). Per germline, CDR1 MNHEY and CDR2 SVGAGI. This CDR3 is 18 amino acids long. With 5 bases removed from V and 0 bases from J, the gap between germline ends came to 17 bases. The CDR3 loop reads CASSTRGARSSYNSPLHF. The CDR3 DNA reads TGTGCCAGCAGTACCCGGGGGGCCCGGAGCTCCTATAATTCACCCCTCCACTTT.

This clonotype occurred a few times. This chain joins TRBV7-6 and TRBJ1-5; 9 nucleotides line up with TRBD1. The CDR3 consists of 15 residues. The germline CDR1 and CDR2 sequences are SGHVS and FNYEAQ. The V and J ends lost 5 bases and 1 base, in that order; junction bases with no gene match: 3. DNA of the CDR3: TGTGCCAGCAGCCCGGACAGGGGAAGCAATCAGCCCCAGCATTTT. This translates into CASSPDRGSNQPQHF.

This clonotype was seen many times. This chain uses TRBV7-6 with TRBJ1-6; possible D gene TRBD1, 5 bases. The germline V gene encodes CDR1 SGHVS and CDR2 FNYEAQ. The CDR3 runs to 15 residues. With 7 bases removed from V and 5 bases from J, the gap between germline ends came to 15 bases. Written as DNA, the CDR3 is TGTGCCAGCAAGACAGCCCAGGGAGATAATTCACCCCTCCACTTT. Its protein is CASKTAQGDNSPLHF.

This chain connects TRBV29-1 to TRBJ2-7, with 7 nucleotides matching TRBD2. Germline V CDR1 and CDR2: SQVTM, ANQGSEA. This CDR3 has 11 residues. The CDR3 DNA sequence: TGCAGGAGTCTTTCGGGAGGCGAGCAGTACTTC. Its translation is CRSLSGGEQYF.

The chain uses TRBV27 and TRBJ2-4; D not certain. Germline V gives CDR1 MNHEY, CDR2 SMNVEV (reference sequence). The CDR3 loop spans 15 amino acids. V lost 3 bases and J 0 bases, leaving 9 bases between the germline ends. The CDR3 DNA reads TGTGCCAGCAGTTTTTGGCCCCTAGCCAAAAACATTCAGTACTTC. Translation: CASSFWPLAKNIQYF.

The chain joins TRBV11-1 to TRBJ2-2; D is possibly TRBD1 or TRBD2 (5 bases each). Per the germline V gene, CDR1 is SGHAT and CDR2 is FQDESV (reference sequence). V gave up 5 bases and J gave up 2 bases, with 12 bases separating them. The CDR3 runs to 15 residues. CDR3 in DNA: TGTGCCAGCAGCCTATGGGGGTTCAACACCGGGGAGCTGTTTTTT. Translating it yields CASSLWGFNTGELFF.

The chain recombines TRBV9 with TRBJ2-6; the D is unclear. V lost 4 bases and J lost 1, with 9 bases in between. CDR3 length: 15 amino acids. The germline V gene encodes CDR1 SGDLS and CDR2 YYNGEE. The CDR3 nucleotides read TGTGCCAGCAGCCCCACGGAGTCTGGGGCCAACGTCCTGACTTTC. As protein: CASSPTESGANVLTF.

This clonotype was seen repeatedly, ten times or more. The chain employs TRBV12-3 or TRBV12-4 and TRBJ1-1, with a weak D call TRBD1 (5 bases). This CDR3 region has 13 residues. Trimming removed 5 bases from V and 7 bases from J, with 14 bases in between. CDR3 residues: CASSPSGPGEAFF. CDR3 DNA sequence: TGTGCCAGCAGTCCCTCAGGGCCTGGTGAAGCTTTCTTT.

This chain joins TRBV27 and TRBJ1-1, with D possibly matching TRBD1 (6 bases). V shed 2 bases and J shed 2 bases, with 12 bases lying between them. There are 15 residues in the CDR3. Germline lookup yields CDR1 MNHEY and CDR2 SMNVEV (reference sequence). CDR3 in amino acids: CASSLTGKVNTEAFF. The DNA of the CDR3 is TGTGCCAGCAGTTTAACAGGGAAGGTAAACACTGAAGCTTTCTTT.

There are a few counts of this clonotype. The V and J genes are TRBV2 and TRBJ2-7; D might be TRBD1 (5 bases). Trimming pared 5 bases from V and 3 bases from J, leaving 11 bases between. CDR3 size: 13 residues. The germline gives CDR1 SNHLY, CDR2 FYNNEI. The DNA for the CDR3 is TGTGCCAGCAGTCCACGACAGCTCTACGAGCAGTACTTC. It specifies CASSPRQLYEQYF.

The CDR3 protein is CASSLVRRVNYGYTF. The CDR3 nucleotides read TGTGCCAGCAGCTTAGTTCGGAGGGTAAACTATGGCTACACCTTC. V gene TRBV7-2 combines with J gene TRBJ1-2; D uncertain. V gave up 1 base and J gave up 2 bases, with 11 bases separating them. The CDR3 is 15 residues long. The V gene's germline CDR1 is SGHTA and CDR2 FQGNSA. The variable domain in full, completed from reference TRBV7-2 and TRBJ1-2, reads GAGVSQSPSNKVTEKGKDVELRCDPISGHTALYWYRQSLGQGLEFLIYFQGNSAPDKSGLPSDRFSAERTGGSVSTLTIQRTQQEDSAVYLCASSLVRRVNYGYTFGSGTRLTVV.

The chain employs TRBV7-2 and TRBJ2-7; no firm D call. V shed 1 base and J shed 1 base, with 8 bases lying between them. The CDR3 totals 14 residues. Per germline, CDR1 SGHTA and CDR2 FQGNSA. The CDR3 region is CASSLGSHSYEQYF. CDR3 nucleotide sequence: TGTGCCAGCAGCTTAGGTAGTCATTCCTACGAGCAGTACTTC.

This clonotype occurred a few times. The J gene is TRBJ1-2, the V gene TRBV12-3 or TRBV12-4; D not resolved. Trimming removed 5 bases from V and 3 bases from J, with 10 bases in between. This CDR3 comprises 13 residues. CDR3 sequence reads: CASSPALDYGYTF. The CDR3, as DNA: TGTGCCAGCAGTCCGGCGCTGGACTATGGCTACACCTTC.

This clonotype was seen a handful of times. This chain links TRBV12-3 or TRBV12-4 with TRBJ2-7, with TRBD2 matching 7 bases. CDR3 length: 15 amino acids. V was clipped by 6 bases and J by 0 bases; unmatched bases: 8. Here the CDR3 DNA reads TGTGCCAGCAGCCCCCAGCGGGGCCCCTCCTACGAGCAGTACTTC. It codes for CASSPQRGPSYEQYF.

This clonotype was detected only a few times. V gene TRBV27 combines with J gene TRBJ2-1; tentative D call: TRBD2 (6 bases). Germline V lookup: CDR1 MNHEY, CDR2 SMNVEV (reference sequence). The CDR3 consists of 15 residues. V shed 6 bases and J shed 9 bases, with 21 bases lying between them. CDR3 bases: TGTGCCAGCAGCCACCGGGACTCCTCGGTCGGTGAGCAGTTCTTC. It codes for CASSHRDSSVGEQFF.

V usage is TRBV12-5 and J usage is TRBJ2-3; D is unresolved. The germline V and J ends were trimmed by 7 bases and 7 bases, with 12 bases remaining between them. Germline CDR1 reads LGHNT; CDR2 reads FRNRAP. The CDR3 length is 12 residues. Here the CDR3 DNA reads TGTGCTAGTGCCGAAGGGATGAATACGCAGTATTTT. Protein sequence: CASAEGMNTQYF. Complete variable domain (other parts from reference TRBV12-5 and TRBJ2-3): DARVTQTPRHKVTEMGQEVTMRCQPILGHNTVFWYRQTMMQGLELLAYFRNRAPLDDSGMPKDRFSAEMPDATLATLKIQPSEPRDSAVYFCASAEGMNTQYFGPGTRLTVL.

The genes are TRBV28 and TRBJ2-5; the match to TRBD1 covers 10 bases. CDR3 length: 12 residues. CDR1 is MDHEN and CDR2 is SYDVKM in the germline V gene. The CDR3 sequence is CGTGGDQETQYF. The CDR3 DNA reads TGTGGGACAGGGGGGGATCAAGAGACCCAGTACTTC.

A few counts support this clonotype. The chain uses TRBV6-1 and TRBJ1-2; D might be TRBD1 (5 bases). V was pared by 2 bases and J by 8 bases, with 12 bases between. CDR1 is MNHNS, CDR2 SASEGT, per germline. The CDR3 extends over 13 amino acids. CDR3 region: CASSEWRGSGYTF. Here the CDR3 DNA reads TGTGCCAGCAGTGAATGGCGGGGGTCAGGCTACACCTTC.

The rearrangement uses TRBV6-6 and TRBJ1-1, with a tentative D call TRBD1 (5 bases). The V gene's germline CDR1 is MNHNY and CDR2 SVGAGI (reference sequence). Trimming removed 2 bases at V and 1 base at J, with 11 bases between. The length of the CDR3 is 15 residues. The CDR3 spells CASSYEGRANTEAFF. CDR3 nucleotides: TGTGCCAGCAGTTACGAAGGCAGGGCGAACACTGAAGCTTTCTTT.

J is TRBJ2-1 and V is TRBV7-3, with a weak D call TRBD1 (6 bases). Trimming removed 4 bases at V and 8 bases at J, with 9 bases between. CDR1 and CDR2 from the germline V gene are SGHTA and FQGTGA. The CDR3 covers 12 residues. Here the CDR3 DNA reads TGTGCCAGCAGCTCGGACAGTCATGAGCAGTTCTTC. Encoded protein: CASSSDSHEQFF.

This clonotype was counted a few times. This sequence joins TRBV28 and TRBJ2-2; D is ambiguous. The CDR3 contains 17 residues. Germline CDR1 MDHEN, CDR2 SYDVKM. Trimming cost V 4 bases and J 1 base, with 16 bases left between them. CDR3 nucleotides: TGTGCCAGCAGTTCGATAAGCTCACCAAAGAACACCGGGGAGCTGTTTTTT. This codes for CASSSISSPKNTGELFF.

V gene TRBV27 combines with J gene TRBJ2-5; 11 bases are a match to TRBD2. The CDR3 consists of 16 residues. Per the germline V gene, CDR1 is MNHEY and CDR2 is SMNVEV (reference sequence). V lost 5 bases and J lost 5; bases outside the gene matches: 10. The CDR3 protein is CASSPGTSGSLETQYF. CDR3 bases: TGTGCCAGCAGTCCAGGGACTAGCGGATCTTTGGAGACCCAGTACTTC.